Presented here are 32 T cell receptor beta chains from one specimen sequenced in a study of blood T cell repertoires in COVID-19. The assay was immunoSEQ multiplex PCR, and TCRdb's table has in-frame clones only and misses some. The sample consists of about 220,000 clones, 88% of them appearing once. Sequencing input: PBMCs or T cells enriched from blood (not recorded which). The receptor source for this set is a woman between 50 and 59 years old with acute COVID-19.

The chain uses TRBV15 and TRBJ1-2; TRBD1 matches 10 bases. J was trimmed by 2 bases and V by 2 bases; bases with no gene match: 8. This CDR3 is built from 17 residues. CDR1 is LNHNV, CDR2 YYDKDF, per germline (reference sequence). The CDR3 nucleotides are TGTGCCACCAGCAGAAGACAGGGGGCGGAAACCAACTATGGCTACACCTTC. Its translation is CATSRRQGAETNYGYTF.

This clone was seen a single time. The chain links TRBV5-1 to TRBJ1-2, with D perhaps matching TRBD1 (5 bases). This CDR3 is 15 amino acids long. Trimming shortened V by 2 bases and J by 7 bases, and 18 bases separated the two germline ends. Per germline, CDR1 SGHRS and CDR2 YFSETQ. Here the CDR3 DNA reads TGCGCCAGCAGCTTAGGCCAAGGCAGGGTAGTTGGCTACACCTTC. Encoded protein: CASSLGQGRVVGYTF.

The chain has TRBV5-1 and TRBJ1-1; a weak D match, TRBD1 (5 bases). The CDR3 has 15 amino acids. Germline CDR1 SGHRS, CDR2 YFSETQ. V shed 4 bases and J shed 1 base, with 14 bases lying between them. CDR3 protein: CASSREGEGNTEAFF. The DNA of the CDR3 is TGCGCCAGCAGCCGAGAAGGGGAGGGGAACACTGAAGCTTTCTTT.

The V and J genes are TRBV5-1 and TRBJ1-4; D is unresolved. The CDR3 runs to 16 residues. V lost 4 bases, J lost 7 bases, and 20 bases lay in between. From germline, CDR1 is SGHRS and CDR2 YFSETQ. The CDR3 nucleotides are TGCGCCAGCAGCCCCACCTCCGGTCTTCATGGTGAAAAACTGTTTTTT. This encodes CASSPTSGLHGEKLFF.

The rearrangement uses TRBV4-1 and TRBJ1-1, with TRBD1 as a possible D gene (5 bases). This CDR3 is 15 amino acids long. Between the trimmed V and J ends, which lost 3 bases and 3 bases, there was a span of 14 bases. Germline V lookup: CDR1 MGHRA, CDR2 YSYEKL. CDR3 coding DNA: TGCGCCAGCAGCCATCCCTTGGGGGGTTACACTGAAGCTTTCTTT. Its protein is CASSHPLGGYTEAFF.

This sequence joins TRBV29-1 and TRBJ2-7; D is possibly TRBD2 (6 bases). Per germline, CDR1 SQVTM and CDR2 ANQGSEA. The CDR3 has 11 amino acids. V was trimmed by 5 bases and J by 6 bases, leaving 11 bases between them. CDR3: CSVLTSSEQYF. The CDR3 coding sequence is TGCAGCGTTCTAACTAGCTCCGAGCAGTACTTC.

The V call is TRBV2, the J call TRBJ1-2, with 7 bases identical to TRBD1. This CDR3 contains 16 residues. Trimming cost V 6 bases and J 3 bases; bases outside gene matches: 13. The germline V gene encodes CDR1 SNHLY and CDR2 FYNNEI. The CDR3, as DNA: TGTGCCAGCAGCCTCACTACGACAGGGACTTACTATGGCTACACCTTC. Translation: CASSLTTTGTYYGYTF. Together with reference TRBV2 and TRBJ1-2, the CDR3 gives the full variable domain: EPEVTQTPSHQVTQMGQEVILRCVPISNHLYFYWYRQILGQKVEFLVSFYNNEISEKSEIFDDQFSVERPDGSNFTLKIRSTKLEDSAMYFCASSLTTTGTYYGYTFGSGTRLTVV.

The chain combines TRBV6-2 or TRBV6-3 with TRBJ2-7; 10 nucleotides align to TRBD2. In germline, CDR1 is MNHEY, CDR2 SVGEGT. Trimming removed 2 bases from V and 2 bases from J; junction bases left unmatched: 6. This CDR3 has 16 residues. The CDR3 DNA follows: TGTGCCAGCAGTTACCAGGGGAGCGGGAGGGCCTACGAGCAGTACTTC. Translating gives CASSYQGSGRAYEQYF.

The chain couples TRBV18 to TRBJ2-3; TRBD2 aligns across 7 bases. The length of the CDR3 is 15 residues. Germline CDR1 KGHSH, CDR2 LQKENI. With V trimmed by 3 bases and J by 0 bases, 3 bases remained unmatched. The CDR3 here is CASSPSAGSTDTQYF. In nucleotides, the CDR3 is TGTGCCAGCTCACCTTCAGCGGGGAGCACAGATACGCAGTATTTT.

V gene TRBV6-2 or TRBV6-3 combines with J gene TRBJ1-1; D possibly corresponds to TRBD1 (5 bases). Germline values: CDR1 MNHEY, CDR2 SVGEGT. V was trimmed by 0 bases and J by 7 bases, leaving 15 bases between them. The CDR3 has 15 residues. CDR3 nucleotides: TGTGCCAGCAGTTACTCGATTATACGGACATTTGAAGCTTTCTTT. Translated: CASSYSIIRTFEAFF.

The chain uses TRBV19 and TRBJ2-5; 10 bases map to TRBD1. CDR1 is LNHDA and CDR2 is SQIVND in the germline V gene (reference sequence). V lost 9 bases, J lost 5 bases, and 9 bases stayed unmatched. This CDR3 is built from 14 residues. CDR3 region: CASRDRGPLETQYF. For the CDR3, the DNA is TGTGCCAGCCGCGACAGGGGGCCTTTGGAGACCCAGTACTTC. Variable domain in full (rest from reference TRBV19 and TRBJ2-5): DGGITQSPKYLFRKEGQNVTLSCEQNLNHDAMYWYRQDPGQGLRLIYYSQIVNDFQKGDIAEGYSVSREKKESFPLTVTSAQKNPTAFYLCASRDRGPLETQYFGPGTRLLVL.

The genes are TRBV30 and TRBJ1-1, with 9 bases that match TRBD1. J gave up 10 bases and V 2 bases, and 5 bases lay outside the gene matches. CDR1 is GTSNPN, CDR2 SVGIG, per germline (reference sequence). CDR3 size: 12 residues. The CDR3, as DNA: TGTGCCTGGAGTACGGGGACAGGGCGAGCTTTCTTT. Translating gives CAWSTGTGRAFF.

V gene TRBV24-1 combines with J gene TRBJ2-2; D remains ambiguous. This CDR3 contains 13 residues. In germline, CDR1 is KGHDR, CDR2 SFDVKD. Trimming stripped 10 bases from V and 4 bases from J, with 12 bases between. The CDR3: CATGAPGTGELFF. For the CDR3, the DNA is TGTGCCACTGGAGCCCCGGGCACCGGGGAGCTGTTTTTT.

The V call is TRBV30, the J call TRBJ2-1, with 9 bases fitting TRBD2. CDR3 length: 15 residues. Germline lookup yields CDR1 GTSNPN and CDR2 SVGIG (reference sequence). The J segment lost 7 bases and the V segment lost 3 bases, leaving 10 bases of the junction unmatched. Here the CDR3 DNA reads TGTGCCTGGAGAATCGGTAGCGGGAGTAGGAATGAGCAGTTCTTC. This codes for CAWRIGSGSRNEQFF.

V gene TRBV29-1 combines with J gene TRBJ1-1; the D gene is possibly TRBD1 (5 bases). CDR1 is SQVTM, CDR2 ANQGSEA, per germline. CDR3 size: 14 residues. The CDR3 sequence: CTLLKIQADTEAFF. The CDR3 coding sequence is TGCACCCTACTTAAAATACAGGCGGACACTGAAGCTTTCTTT.

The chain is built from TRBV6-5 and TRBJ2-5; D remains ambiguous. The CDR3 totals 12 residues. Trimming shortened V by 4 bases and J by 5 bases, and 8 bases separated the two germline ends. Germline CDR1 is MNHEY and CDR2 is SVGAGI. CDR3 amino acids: CASSSPSETQYF. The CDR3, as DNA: TGTGCCAGCAGTTCCCCCTCGGAGACCCAGTACTTC.

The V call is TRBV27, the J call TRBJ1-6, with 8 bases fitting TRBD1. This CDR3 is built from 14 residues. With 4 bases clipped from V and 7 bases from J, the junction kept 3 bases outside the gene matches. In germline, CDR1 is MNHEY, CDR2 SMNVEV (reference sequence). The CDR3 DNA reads TGTGCCAGCAGTTATCGGACAGGGAATTCACCCCTCCACTTT. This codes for CASSYRTGNSPLHF.

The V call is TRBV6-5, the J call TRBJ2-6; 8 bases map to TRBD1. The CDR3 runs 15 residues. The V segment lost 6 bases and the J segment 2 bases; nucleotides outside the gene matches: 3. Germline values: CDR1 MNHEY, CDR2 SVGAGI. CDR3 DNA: TGTGCCAGCAGAAAGACAGGGGCTGGGGCCAACGTCCTGACTTTC. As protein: CASRKTGAGANVLTF.

CDR3 region: CASSPPGLAGNNEQFF. The CDR3 DNA sequence: TGTGCCAGCTCACCACCGGGACTAGCGGGTAACAATGAGCAGTTCTTC. The chain uses TRBV18 and TRBJ2-1; 12 nucleotides line up with TRBD2. From germline, CDR1 is KGHSH and CDR2 LQKENI. The CDR3 consists of 16 residues. V lost 0 bases and J lost 5; bases outside the gene matches: 2. Drawing the rest from reference TRBV18 and TRBJ2-1, the complete variable domain is NAGVMQNPRHLVRRRGQEARLRCSPMKGHSHVYWYRQLPEEGLKFMVYLQKENIIDESGMPKERFSAEFPKEGPSILRIQQVVRGDSAAYFCASSPPGLAGNNEQFFGPGTRLTVL.

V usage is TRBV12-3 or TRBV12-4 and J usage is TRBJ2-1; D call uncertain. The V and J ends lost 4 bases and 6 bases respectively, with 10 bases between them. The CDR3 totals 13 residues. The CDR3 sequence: CASSSRLVNEQFF. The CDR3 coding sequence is TGTGCCAGCAGTTCACGGTTGGTCAATGAGCAGTTCTTC.

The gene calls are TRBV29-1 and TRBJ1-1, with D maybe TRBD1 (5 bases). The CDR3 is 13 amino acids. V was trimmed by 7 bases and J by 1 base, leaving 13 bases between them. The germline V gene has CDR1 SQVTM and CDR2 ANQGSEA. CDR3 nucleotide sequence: TGCAGCGGCCGGGGGTCCCGGAACACTGAAGCTTTCTTT. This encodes CSGRGSRNTEAFF. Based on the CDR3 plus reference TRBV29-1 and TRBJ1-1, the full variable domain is SAVISQKPSRDICQRGTSLTIQCQVDSQVTMMFWYRQQPGQSLTLIATANQGSEATYESGFVIDKFPISRPNLTFSTLTVSNMSPEDSSIYLCSGRGSRNTEAFFGQGTRLTVV.

The CDR3 bases are TGTGCCAGCAGCTTCGTTCAGGGAAACACTGAAGCTTTCTTT. Translated: CASSFVQGNTEAFF. The chain couples TRBV7-9 to TRBJ1-1, with D perhaps TRBD1 (5 bases). The CDR3 is 14 amino acids. Trimming removed 3 bases from V and 2 bases from J, with 10 bases in between. Germline-derived CDR1 and CDR2 are SEHNR and FQNEAQ (reference sequence).

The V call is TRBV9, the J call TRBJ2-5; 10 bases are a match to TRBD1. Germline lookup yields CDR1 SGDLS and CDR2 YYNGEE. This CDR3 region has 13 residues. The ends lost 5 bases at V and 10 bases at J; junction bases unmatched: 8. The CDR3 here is CASSSGTGEFQYF. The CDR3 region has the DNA TGTGCCAGCAGTTCCGGGACAGGGGAGTTCCAGTACTTC.

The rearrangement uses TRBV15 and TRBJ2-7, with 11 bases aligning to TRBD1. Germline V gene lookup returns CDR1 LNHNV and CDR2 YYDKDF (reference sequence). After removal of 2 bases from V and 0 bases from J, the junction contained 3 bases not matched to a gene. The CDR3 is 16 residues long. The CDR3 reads CATSRSGTGGSYEQYF. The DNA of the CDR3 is TGTGCCACCAGCAGATCGGGGACAGGGGGCTCCTACGAGCAGTACTTC. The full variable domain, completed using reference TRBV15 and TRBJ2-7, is DAMVIQNPRYQVTQFGKPVTLSCSQTLNHNVMYWYQQKSSQAPKLLFHYYDKDFNNEADTPDNFQSRRPNTSFCFLDIRSPGLGDTAMYLCATSRSGTGGSYEQYFGPGTRLTVT.

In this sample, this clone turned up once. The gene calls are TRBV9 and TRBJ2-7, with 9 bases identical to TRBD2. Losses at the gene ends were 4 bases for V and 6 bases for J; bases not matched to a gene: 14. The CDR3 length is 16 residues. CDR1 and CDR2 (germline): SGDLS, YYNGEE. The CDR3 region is CASSLSGSRRGGEQYF. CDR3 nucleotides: TGTGCCAGCAGCCTTAGCGGGAGCCGAAGGGGAGGCGAGCAGTACTTC.

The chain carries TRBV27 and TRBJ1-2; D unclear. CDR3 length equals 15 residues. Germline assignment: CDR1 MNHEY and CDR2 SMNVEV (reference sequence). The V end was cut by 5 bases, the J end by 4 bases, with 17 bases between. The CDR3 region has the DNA TGTGCCAGCAGTCTCTTCGGCGGGATAGTCTATGGCTACACCTTC. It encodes CASSLFGGIVYGYTF.

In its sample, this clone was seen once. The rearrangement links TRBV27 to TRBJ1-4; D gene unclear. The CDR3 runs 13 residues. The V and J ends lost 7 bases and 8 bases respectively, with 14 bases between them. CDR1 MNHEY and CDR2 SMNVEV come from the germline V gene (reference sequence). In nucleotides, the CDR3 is TGTGCCAGCACCTCTCGGAGGCGGGAAAAACTGTTTTTT. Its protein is CASTSRRREKLFF.

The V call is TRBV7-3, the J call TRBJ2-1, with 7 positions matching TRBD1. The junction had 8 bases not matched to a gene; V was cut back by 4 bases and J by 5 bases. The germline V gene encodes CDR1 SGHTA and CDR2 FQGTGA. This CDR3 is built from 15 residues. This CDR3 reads CASSYSGTVNNEQFF. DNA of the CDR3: TGTGCCAGCAGCTATTCCGGGACAGTGAACAATGAGCAGTTCTTC.

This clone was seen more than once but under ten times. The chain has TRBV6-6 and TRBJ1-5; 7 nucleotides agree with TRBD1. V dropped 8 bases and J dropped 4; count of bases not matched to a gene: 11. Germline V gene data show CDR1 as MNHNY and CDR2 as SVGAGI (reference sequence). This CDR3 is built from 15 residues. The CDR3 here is CASGVTGQPNQPQHF. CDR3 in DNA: TGTGCCAGCGGGGTTACGGGACAGCCAAATCAGCCCCAGCATTTT.

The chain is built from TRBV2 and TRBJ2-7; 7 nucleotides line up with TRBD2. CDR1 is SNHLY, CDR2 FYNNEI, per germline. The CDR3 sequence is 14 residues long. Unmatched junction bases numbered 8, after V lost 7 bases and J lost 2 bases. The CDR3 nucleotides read TGTGCCAGCAAAGGGCTAGCGGATACCTACGAGCAGTACTTC. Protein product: CASKGLADTYEQYF.

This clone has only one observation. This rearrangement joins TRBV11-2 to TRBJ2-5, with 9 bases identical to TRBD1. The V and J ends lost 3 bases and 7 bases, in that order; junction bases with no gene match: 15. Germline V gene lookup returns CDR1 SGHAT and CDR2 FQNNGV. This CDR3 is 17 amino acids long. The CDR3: CASSFTGTGMGVGTQYF. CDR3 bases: TGTGCCAGCAGCTTCACCGGGACAGGGATGGGGGTTGGGACCCAGTACTTC. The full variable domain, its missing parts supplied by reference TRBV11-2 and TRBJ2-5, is EAGVAQSPRYKIIEKRQSVAFWCNPISGHATLYWYQQILGQGPKLLIQFQNNGVVDDSQLPKDRFSAERLKGVDSTLKIQPAKLEDSAVYLCASSFTGTGMGVGTQYFGPGTRLLVL.

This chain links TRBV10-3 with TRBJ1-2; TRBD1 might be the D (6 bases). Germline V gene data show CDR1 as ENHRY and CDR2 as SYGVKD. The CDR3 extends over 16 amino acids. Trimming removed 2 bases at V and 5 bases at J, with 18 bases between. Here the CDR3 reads CAISEPTTGRGYGYTF. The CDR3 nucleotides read TGTGCCATCAGTGAGCCTACGACAGGAAGGGGGTATGGCTACACCTTC.